This TCR beta chain was recovered during a study of blood T cell repertoires in COVID-19. V was cut by 4 bases and J by 2 bases, with 13 bases left in between. Germline values: CDR1 SGHDT, CDR2 YYEEEE. The CDR3 loop spans 14 amino acids. Profiling relied on immunoSEQ multiplex PCR, and the TCRdb table lists in-frame clones only, not all of them. The sample yields roughly 150,000 clones, 75% to 85% seen once. Input material: PBMCs or T cells enriched from blood (not recorded which). The TCR sequence derives from a man aged 40-50 years who had recovered from COVID-19. The chain is built from TRBV5-6 and TRBJ2-7, with TRBD1 as a possible D gene (6 bases). The chain's CDR3 is CASSRQASPYEQYV. The CDR3 DNA follows: TGTGCCAGCAGCCGACAGGCCTCCCCCTACGAGCAGTACGTC.